This TCR beta chain is drawn from a study of T cell responses to AZD1222 COVID-19 vaccine. The CDR3 covers 14 residues. In regard to this clone: Antigen: not known.

Points from the study as a whole: Females made up more of the donors, who were largely white British, and clonal diversity may have come out too low. Vaccine-associated CD4 TCRs spanned spike, dominant at 160-218 and 743-854. Repertoires in all cases were sampled only once the peak T cell response had passed. Unmutated regions of variants are reportedly targeted by nearly half of spike-specific TCRs.

Here immunoSEQ multiplex PCR was the method, and the copy in TCRdb shows in-frame clones only, minus some. The table records about 140,000 clones, under 95% of them present only once. V usage is TRBV21-1 and J usage is TRBJ1-5. TRBV21-1 is a recognized pseudogene. This specimen was peripheral blood, taken 28 days after the second dose of the MenACWY control vaccine. This receptor was obtained from an adult who received the MenACWY meningococcal vaccine as a control. The CDR3 DNA is TGTGCCAGCAGCGCCCGGGACGGAGTAAAGCCCCAGCATTTT. It codes for CASSARDGVKPQHF.